The clone carrying this TCR beta chain occurred a few times. Its specificity is not known. This sample is part of a study of human T cells and chemical hapten exposure. About the study: Patients got weekly scalp diphenylcyclopropenone doses over the roughly 24-week study. The patients, most of them female, presented with alopecia areata, totalis or universalis.

Trimming shortened V by 1 base and J by 11 bases, and 14 bases separated the two germline ends. CDR1 is WSHSY, CDR2 SAAADI, per germline. CDR3 length: 13 amino acids. Time point meaning: pre-sensitization, week 0. Noted treatment: therapeutic diphenylcyclopropenone sensitization with weekly scalp DPC. Total RNA was isolated from whole blood that had not been fractionated. In TCRdb, the RACE reads were re-called with MiXCR into one record per CDR3 protein. The table shows under 110,000 distinct CDR3 sequences, with approximately 12% occurring only once. General study results and limits: Among expanded TCRs, significantly more large CDR3 similarity clusters formed than among controls.

The V call is TRBV10-2, the J call TRBJ1-1; D remains unclear. This clonotype was obtained from a woman aged 45-65 years with alopecia areata. Some clones in this sample may be carry-over from other donors' samples. Sequencing used whole blood, obtained in connection with sensitization to the hapten diphenylcyclopropenone (DPC). The CDR3 sequence: CASSEFQQGFAFF. The CDR3 nucleotides read TGCGCCAGCAGTGAGTTCCAGCAAGGGTTTGCTTTCTTT.